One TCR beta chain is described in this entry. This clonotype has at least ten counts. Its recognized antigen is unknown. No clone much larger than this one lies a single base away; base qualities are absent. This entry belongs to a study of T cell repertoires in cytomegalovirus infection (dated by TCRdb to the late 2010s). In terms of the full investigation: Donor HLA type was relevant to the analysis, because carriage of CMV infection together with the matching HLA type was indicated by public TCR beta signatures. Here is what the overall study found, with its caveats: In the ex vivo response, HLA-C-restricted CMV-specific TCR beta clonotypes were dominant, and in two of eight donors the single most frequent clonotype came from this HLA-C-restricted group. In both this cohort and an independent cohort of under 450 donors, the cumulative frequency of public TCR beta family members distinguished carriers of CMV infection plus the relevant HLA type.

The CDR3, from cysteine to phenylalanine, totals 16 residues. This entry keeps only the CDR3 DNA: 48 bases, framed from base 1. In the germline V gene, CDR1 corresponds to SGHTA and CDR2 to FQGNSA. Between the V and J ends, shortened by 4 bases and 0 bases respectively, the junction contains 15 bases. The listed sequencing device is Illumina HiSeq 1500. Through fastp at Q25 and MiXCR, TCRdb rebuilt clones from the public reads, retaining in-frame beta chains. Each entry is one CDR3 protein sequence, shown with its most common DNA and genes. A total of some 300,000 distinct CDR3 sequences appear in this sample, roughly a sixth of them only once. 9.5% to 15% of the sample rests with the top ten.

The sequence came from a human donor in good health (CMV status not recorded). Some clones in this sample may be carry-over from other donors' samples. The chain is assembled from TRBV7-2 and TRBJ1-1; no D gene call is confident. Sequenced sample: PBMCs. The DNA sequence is TGTGCCAGCAGCTCCCACGAGTCGGGCATGAACACTGAAGCTTTCTTT. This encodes CASSSHESGMNTEAFF.